The clone carrying this TCR beta chain was seen a few times. Germline CDR1 is SNHLY and CDR2 is FYNNEI. Trimming took off 3 bases at V and 8 bases at J, with 10 bases between the two ends. The CDR3 length is 13 residues. Generated by immunoSEQ multiplex PCR, the TCRdb table keeps only in-frame clones and is missing some. The sample lists hundreds of thousands of clones; approximately 80% were seen once. This record comes from a study of blood T cell repertoires in COVID-19. Sequenced: peripheral blood. The V call is TRBV2, the J call TRBJ1-4; D remains ambiguous. This clonotype originated in a woman aged 45-65 years with acute or convalescent COVID-19. CDR3 residues: CASSDVGAEKLFF. The CDR3 bases are TGTGCCAGCAGTGACGTGGGCGCGGAAAAACTGTTTTTT.